This T cell receptor beta chain was captured in a study of T cell responses to AZD1222 COVID-19 vaccine. Looking at the study overall: Pooling of second doses given at about 4 or about 12 weeks was done.

Profiling relied on immunoSEQ multiplex PCR, and the TCRdb table lists in-frame clones only, not all of them. The sample contains roughly 100,000 clones, 90% to 95% of which appear only once. The source of this sequence is an adult in good health. The sequenced sample was peripheral blood, obtained on day 0 of AZD1222 vaccination.

The CDR3 region is CASREAGTSHNEQFF. In nucleotides, the CDR3 is TGTGCCAGCAGAGAGGCCGGGACTAGTCACAATGAGCAGTTCTTC. The gene calls are TRBV27 and TRBJ2-1, with 8 bases lining up with TRBD2. Germline CDR1 reads MNHEY; CDR2 reads SMNVEV (reference sequence). Losses at the gene ends were 6 bases for V and 5 bases for J; bases not matched to a gene: 9. The CDR3 spans 15 residues.